This T cell receptor (beta chain) was sequenced during a study of early T cells in non-severe SARS-CoV-2 infection. Study context: Sequencing used unsorted whole-blood bulk RNA, so chains lack pairing. Findings of the study overall: Matching results from VDJdb favored anti-spike CD8 responses, leaving private and CD4 specificities undetected.

This clonotype was observed at least ten times. No antigen is known for it. Trimming cost V 1 base and J 4 bases, with 5 bases left between them. CDR3 size: 12 residues. CDR1 and CDR2 (germline): SGHDT, YYEEEE. Tagging with unique molecular identifiers was applied to individual cDNA molecules. TCRdb used MiXCR to reprocess the 5' RACE reads, holding one entry per CDR3 protein. Here the sample spans around 33,000 distinct CDR3 sequences, about 6% being singletons. Sequencing was performed on whole blood. V usage is TRBV5-6 and J usage is TRBJ1-2; D call uncertain. The sequence was collected from an adult who was a healthcare worker with PCR-confirmed SARS-CoV-2 infection or an uninfected control (not recorded which). DNA of the CDR3: TGTGCCAGCAGCTTGCCAGGCTATGGCTACACCTTC. Amino acids: CASSLPGYGYTF.